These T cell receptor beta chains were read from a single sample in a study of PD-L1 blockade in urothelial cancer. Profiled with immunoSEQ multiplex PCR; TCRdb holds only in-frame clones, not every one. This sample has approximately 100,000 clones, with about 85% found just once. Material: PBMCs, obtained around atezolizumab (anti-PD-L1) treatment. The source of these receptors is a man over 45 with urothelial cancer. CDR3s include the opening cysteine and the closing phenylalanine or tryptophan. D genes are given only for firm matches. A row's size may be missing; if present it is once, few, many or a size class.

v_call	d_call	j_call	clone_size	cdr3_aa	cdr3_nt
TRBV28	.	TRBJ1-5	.	CASLRGRGQPQHF	TGTGCCAGCTTAAGGGGGAGAGGGCAGCCCCAGCATTTT
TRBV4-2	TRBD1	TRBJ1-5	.	CASSQDGQGSQPQHF	TGTGCCAGCAGCCAAGATGGACAGGGTTCCCAGCCCCAGCATTTT
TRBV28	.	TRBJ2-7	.	CASSLLGGEAYEQYF	TGTGCCAGCAGTTTACTAGGGGGGGAAGCCTACGAGCAGTACTTC
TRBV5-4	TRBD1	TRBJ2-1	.	CASGRDRSYNEQFF	TGTGCCAGCGGCCGGGACAGGTCCTACAATGAGCAGTTCTTC
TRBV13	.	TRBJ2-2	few	CASSSGGLTWNTGELFF	TGTGCCAGCAGCTCCGGGGGGCTAACTTGGAACACCGGGGAGCTGTTTTTT
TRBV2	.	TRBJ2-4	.	CASSESGFGRNIQYF	TGTGCCAGCAGTGAATCGGGTTTTGGAAGGAACATTCAGTACTTC
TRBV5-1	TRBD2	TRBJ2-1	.	CASSLAGWDSYNEQFF	TGCGCCAGCAGCTTAGCGGGATGGGACTCCTACAATGAGCAGTTCTTC
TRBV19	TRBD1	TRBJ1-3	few	CASTPSTQGAGGNTIYF	TGTGCCAGTACCCCATCGACGCAGGGGGCAGGTGGAAACACCATATATTTT
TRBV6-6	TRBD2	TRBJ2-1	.	CASTAMTSGRRNEQFF	TGTGCCAGCACCGCGATGACTAGCGGGAGAAGGAATGAGCAGTTCTTC
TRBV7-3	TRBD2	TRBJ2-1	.	CASRSELAGGNEQFF	TGTGCCAGCAGGTCGGAGCTAGCGGGAGGTAATGAGCAGTTCTTC
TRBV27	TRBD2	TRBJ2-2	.	CASSSSGSTGELFF	TGTGCCAGCAGCTCGAGCGGGAGCACCGGGGAGCTGTTTTTT
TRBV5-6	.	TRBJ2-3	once	CASSVNGDGDTQYF	TGTGCCAGCAGCGTTAACGGGGATGGAGATACGCAGTATTTT
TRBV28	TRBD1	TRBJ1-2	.	CASSLVVTGRRSHGYTF	TGTGCCAGCAGTTTAGTTGTGACAGGGCGCCGCTCCCATGGCTACACCTTC
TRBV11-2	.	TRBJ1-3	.	CASSLAGNTIYF	TGTGCCAGCAGCTTAGCAGGAAACACCATATATTTT
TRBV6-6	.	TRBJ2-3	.	CASRDIYTDTQYF	TGTGCCTCCCGGGACATTTACACAGATACGCAGTATTTT
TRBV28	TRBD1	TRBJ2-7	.	CAAAGTGLYEQYF	TGTGCCGCGGCCGGGACAGGGCTCTACGAGCAGTACTTC
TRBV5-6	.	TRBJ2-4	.	CASSLGDIVAKNIQYF	TGTGCCAGCAGCTTGGGCGACATCGTAGCCAAAAACATTCAGTACTTC
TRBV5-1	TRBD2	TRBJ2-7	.	CASSLVLAGVHEQYF	TGCGCCAGCAGCTTGGTTCTAGCGGGAGTACACGAGCAGTACTTC
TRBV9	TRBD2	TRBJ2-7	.	CASSVGSGSYNEQYF	TGTGCCAGCAGCGTAGGTAGCGGGAGCTATAACGAGCAGTACTTC
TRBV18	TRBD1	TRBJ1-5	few	CASSLQGDSNQPQHF	TGTGCCAGCTCTTTGCAGGGGGATAGCAATCAGCCCCAGCATTTT
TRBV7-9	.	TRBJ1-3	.	CASSPRAVGNTIYF	TGTGCCAGCAGCCCGCGGGCCGTGGGAAACACCATATATTTT
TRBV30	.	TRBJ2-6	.	CAWNGGSGANVLTF	TGTGCCTGGAACGGCGGGTCTGGGGCCAACGTCCTGACTTTC
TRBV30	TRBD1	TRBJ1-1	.	CAWARNRGGMNTEAFF	TGTGCCTGGGCACGAAACAGGGGTGGTATGAACACTGAAGCTTTCTTT
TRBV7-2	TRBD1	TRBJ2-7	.	CASSSGQAGSYEQYF	TGTGCCAGCAGCTCCGGACAGGCTGGCTCCTACGAGCAGTACTTC
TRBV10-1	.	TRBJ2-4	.	CASRSTERSAKNIQYF	TGCGCCAGCAGGTCCACGGAGCGGTCGGCCAAAAACATTCAGTACTTC
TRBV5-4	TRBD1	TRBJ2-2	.	CASSVGQGANTGELFF	TGTGCCAGCAGCGTCGGACAGGGGGCCAACACCGGGGAGCTGTTTTTT
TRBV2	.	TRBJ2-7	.	CASSVDRSAYEQYF	TGTGCCAGCAGTGTGGACAGATCAGCCTACGAGCAGTACTTC
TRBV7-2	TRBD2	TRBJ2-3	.	CASSWASGYTDTQYF	TGTGCCAGCAGCTGGGCTAGCGGATACACAGATACGCAGTATTTT
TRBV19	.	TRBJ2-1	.	CASSLGYNEQFF	TGTGCCAGTAGTCTCGGCTACAATGAGCAGTTCTTC